This T cell receptor beta chain derives from a study of blood T cell repertoires in COVID-19. As for the study in general: Samples representing acute and convalescent COVID-19 were sourced from the United States, Italy and Spain.

Trimming at V came to 0 bases and at J to 5 bases, leaving 4 bases not matched to a gene. Germline V lookup: CDR1 LGHNA, CDR2 YNFKEQ. This CDR3 is 16 amino acids long. How the authors handled the data: Estimation of nucleated cell counts was performed using reference gene primer amplification. Assay: immunoSEQ multiplex PCR; the TCRdb copy retains only in-frame clones and omits some. For V, J and clone size, that table is used; D and trimming come from the DNA. The table includes 150,000 to 200,000 clones, around nine tenths detected once. This clonotype originated in a man between 65 and 85 years old with acute or convalescent COVID-19. The sequenced sample was peripheral blood. The chain uses TRBV4-2 and TRBJ2-1, with 10 bases aligning to TRBD1. The CDR3 DNA follows: TGTGCCAGCAGCCAAGATCCCGGGACAGGGGACAATGAGCAGTTCTTC. Its protein is CASSQDPGTGDNEQFF.